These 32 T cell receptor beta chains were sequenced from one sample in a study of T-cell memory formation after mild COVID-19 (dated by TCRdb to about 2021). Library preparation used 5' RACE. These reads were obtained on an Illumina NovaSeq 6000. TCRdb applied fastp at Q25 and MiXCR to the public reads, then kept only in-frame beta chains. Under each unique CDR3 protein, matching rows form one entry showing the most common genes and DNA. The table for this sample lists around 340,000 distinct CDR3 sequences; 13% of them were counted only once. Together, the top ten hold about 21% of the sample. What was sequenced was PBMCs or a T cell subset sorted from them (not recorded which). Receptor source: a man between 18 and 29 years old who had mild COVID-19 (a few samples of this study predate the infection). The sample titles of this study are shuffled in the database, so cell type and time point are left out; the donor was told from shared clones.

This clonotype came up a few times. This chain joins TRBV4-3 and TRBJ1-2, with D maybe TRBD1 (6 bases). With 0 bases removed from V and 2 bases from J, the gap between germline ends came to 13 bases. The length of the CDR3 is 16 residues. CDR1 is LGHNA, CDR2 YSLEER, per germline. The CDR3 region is CASSQDGAGANYGYTF. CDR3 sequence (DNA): TGCGCCAGCAGCCAAGATGGGGCAGGGGCGAACTATGGCTACACCTTC.

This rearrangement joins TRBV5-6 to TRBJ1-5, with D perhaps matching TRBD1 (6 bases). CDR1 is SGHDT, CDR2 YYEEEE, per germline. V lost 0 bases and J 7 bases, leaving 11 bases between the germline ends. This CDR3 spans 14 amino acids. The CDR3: CASSLAGGRQPQHF. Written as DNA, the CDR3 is TGTGCCAGCAGCTTGGCCGGGGGCCGGCAGCCCCAGCATTTT.

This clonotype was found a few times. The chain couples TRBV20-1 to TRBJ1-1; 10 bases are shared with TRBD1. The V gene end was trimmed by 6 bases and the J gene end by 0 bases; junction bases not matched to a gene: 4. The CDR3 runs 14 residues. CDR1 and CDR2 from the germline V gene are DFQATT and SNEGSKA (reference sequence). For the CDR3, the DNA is TGCAGTGCGCCGGACAGGGGGTTGAACACTGAAGCTTTCTTT. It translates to CSAPDRGLNTEAFF.

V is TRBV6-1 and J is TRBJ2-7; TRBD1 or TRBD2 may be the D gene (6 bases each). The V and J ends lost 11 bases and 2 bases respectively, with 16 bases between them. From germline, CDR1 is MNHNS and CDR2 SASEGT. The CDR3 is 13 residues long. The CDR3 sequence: CACSWGAAYEQYF. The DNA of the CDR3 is TGTGCCTGCTCCTGGGGGGCGGCCTACGAGCAGTACTTC.

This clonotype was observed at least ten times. CDR3: CASRPQSDTQYF. The CDR3 DNA reads TGTGCCAGCAGGCCCCAGTCAGATACGCAGTATTTT. This chain connects TRBV7-2 to TRBJ2-3; D is uncertain. CDR1 and CDR2 from the germline V gene are SGHTA and FQGNSA. The CDR3 covers 12 residues. V was clipped by 6 bases and J by 4 bases, with 8 bases between them.

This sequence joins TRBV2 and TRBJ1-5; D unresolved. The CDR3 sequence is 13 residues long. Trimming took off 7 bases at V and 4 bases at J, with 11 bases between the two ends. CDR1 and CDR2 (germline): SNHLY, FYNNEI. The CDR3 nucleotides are TGTGCCAGCAACCAAGGGTTAAATCAGCCCCAGCATTTT. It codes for CASNQGLNQPQHF.

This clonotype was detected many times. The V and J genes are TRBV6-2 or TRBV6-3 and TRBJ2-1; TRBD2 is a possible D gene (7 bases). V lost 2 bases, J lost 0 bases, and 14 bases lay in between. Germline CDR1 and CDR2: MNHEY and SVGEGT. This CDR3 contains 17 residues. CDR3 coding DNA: TGTGCCAGCAGTTACGGCGGGGGCCTGAGCTCCTACAATGAGCAGTTCTTC. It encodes CASSYGGGLSSYNEQFF.

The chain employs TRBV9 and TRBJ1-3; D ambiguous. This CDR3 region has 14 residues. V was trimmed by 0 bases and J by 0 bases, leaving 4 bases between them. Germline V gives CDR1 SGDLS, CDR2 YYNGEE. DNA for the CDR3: TGTGCCAGCAGCGTAGTGGACTCTGGAAACACCATATATTTT. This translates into CASSVVDSGNTIYF.

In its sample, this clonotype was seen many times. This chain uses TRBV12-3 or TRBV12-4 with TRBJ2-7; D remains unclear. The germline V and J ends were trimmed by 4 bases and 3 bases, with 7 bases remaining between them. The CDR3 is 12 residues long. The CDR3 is CASSSPSYEQYF. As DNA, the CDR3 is TGTGCCAGCAGTTCTCCAAGCTACGAGCAGTACTTC.

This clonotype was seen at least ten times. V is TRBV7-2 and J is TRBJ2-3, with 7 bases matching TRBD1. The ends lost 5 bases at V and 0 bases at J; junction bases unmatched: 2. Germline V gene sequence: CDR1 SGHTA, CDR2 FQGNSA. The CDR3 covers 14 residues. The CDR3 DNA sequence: TGTGCCAGCAGCCCGGGACAGAGCACAGATACGCAGTATTTT. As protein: CASSPGQSTDTQYF.

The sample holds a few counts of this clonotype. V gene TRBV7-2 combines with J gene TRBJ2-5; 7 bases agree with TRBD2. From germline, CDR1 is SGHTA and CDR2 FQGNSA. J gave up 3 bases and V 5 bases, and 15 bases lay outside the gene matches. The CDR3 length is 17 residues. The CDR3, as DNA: TGTGCCAGCAGCCAGTACACGGGGGGAACGCGCGAAGAGACCCAGTACTTC. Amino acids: CASSQYTGGTREETQYF.

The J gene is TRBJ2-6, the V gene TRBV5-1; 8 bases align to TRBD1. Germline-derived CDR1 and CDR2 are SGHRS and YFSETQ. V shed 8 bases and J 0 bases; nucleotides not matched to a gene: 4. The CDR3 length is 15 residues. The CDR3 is CASLGQDSGANVLTF. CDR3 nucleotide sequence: TGCGCCAGTCTGGGACAGGACTCTGGGGCCAACGTCCTGACTTTC.

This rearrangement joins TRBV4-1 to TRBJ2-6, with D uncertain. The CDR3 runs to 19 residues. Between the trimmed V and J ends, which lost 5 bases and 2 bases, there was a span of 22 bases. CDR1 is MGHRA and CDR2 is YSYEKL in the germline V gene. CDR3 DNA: TGCGCCAGCAGCTCCCGACCGACAACTTTACCTGCTGGGGCCAACGTCCTGACTTTC. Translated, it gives CASSSRPTTLPAGANVLTF.

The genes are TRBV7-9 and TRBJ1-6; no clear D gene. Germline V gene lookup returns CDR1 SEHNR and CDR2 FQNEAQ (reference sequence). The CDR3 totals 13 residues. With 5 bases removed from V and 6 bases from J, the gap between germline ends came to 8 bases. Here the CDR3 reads CASSPASNSPLHF. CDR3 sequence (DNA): TGTGCCAGCAGCCCCGCCAGTAATTCACCCCTCCACTTT.

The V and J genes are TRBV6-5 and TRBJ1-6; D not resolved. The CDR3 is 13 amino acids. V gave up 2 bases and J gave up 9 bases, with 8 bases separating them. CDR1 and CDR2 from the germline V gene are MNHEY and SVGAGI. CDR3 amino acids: CASSYRAPSPLHF. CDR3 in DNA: TGTGCCAGCAGTTACCGGGCCCCTTCACCCCTCCACTTT.

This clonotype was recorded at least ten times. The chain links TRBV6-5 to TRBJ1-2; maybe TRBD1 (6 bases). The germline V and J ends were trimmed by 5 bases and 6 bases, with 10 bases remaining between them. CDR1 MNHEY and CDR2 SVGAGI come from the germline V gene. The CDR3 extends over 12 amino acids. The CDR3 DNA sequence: TGTGCCAGCAGTGATCAGGGGAATGGCTACACCTTC. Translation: CASSDQGNGYTF.

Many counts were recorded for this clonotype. This CDR3 is CASSPYDRANTGELFF. CDR3 sequence (DNA): TGTGCCAGCAGCCCCTACGACAGGGCGAACACCGGGGAGCTGTTTTTT. V and J are TRBV5-6 and TRBJ2-2; 7 nucleotides line up with TRBD1. Germline lookup yields CDR1 SGHDT and CDR2 YYEEEE. V shed 4 bases and J 0 bases; nucleotides not matched to a gene: 6. CDR3 length: 16 residues. The variable domain in full, with the rest retrieved from reference TRBV5-6 and TRBJ2-2, is DAGVTQSPTHLIKTRGQQVTLRCSPKSGHDTVSWYQQALGQGPQFIFQYYEEEERQRGNFPDRFSGHQFPNYSSELNVNALLLGDSALYLCASSPYDRANTGELFFGEGSRLTVL.

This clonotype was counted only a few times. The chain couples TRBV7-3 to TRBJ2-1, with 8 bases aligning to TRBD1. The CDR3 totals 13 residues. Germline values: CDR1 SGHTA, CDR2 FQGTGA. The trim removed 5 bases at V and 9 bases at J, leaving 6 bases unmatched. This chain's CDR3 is CASSASDRAEQFF. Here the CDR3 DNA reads TGTGCCAGCAGCGCCTCGGACAGGGCTGAGCAGTTCTTC.

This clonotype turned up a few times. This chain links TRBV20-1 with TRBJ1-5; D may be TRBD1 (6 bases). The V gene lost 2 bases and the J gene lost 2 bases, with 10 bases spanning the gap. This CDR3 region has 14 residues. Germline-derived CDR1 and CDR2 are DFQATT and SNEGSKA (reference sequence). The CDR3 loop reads CSARRGGGNQPQHF. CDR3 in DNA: TGCAGTGCTAGAAGGGGGGGAGGCAATCAGCCCCAGCATTTT.

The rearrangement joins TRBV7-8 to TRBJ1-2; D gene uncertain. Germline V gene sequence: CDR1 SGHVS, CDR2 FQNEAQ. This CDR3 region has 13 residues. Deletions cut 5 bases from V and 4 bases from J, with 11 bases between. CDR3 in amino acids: CASSPPISYGYTF. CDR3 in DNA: TGTGCCAGCAGCCCCCCGATCTCCTATGGCTACACCTTC.

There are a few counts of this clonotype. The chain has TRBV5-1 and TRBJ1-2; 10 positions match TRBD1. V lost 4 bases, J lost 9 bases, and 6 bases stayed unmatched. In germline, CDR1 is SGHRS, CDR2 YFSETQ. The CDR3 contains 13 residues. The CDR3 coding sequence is TGCGCCAGCAGCCCCGGGACAGGGGAGCGCTACACCTTC. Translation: CASSPGTGERYTF.

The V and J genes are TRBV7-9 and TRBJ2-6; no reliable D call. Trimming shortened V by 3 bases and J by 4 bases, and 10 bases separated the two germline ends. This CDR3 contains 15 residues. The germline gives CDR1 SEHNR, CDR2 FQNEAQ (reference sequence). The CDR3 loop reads CASSFNGPGANVLTF. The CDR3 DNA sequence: TGTGCCAGCAGCTTTAATGGGCCCGGGGCCAACGTCCTGACTTTC.

In nucleotides, the CDR3 is TGCAGCGTTGGCATCCATCGGGGGAACACTGAAGCTTTCTTT. Encoded protein: CSVGIHRGNTEAFF. V gene TRBV29-1 combines with J gene TRBJ1-1, with no clear D. The V and J ends lost 4 bases and 1 base respectively, with 13 bases between them. CDR1 and CDR2 from the germline V gene are SQVTM and ANQGSEA. This CDR3 spans 14 amino acids.

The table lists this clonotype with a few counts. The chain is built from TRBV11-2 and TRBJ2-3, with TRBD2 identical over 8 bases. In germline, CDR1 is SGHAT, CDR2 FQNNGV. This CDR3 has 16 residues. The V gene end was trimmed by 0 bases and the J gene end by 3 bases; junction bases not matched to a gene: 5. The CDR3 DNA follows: TGTGCCAGCAGCTTAGATCCGGGGGGGCTAACAGATACGCAGTATTTT. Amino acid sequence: CASSLDPGGLTDTQYF.

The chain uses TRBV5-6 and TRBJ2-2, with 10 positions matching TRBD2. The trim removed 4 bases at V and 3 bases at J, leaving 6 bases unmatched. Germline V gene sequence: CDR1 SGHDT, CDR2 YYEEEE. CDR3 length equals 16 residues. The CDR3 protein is CASSELAGGYTGELFF. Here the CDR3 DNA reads TGTGCCAGCAGCGAATTAGCGGGGGGCTACACCGGGGAGCTGTTTTTT.

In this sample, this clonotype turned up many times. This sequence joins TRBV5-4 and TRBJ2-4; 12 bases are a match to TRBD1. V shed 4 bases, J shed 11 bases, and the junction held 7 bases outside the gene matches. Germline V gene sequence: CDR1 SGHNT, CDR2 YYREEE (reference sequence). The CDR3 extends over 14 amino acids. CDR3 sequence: CASSLGTGGRFQYF. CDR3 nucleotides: TGTGCCAGCAGCCTAGGGACAGGGGGCCGCTTTCAGTACTTC. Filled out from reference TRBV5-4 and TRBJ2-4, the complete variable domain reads ETGVTQSPTHLIKTRGQQVTLRCSSQSGHNTVSWYQQALGQGPQFIFQYYREEENGRGNFPPRFSGLQFPNYSSELNVNALELDDSALYLCASSLGTGGRFQYFGAGTRLSVL.

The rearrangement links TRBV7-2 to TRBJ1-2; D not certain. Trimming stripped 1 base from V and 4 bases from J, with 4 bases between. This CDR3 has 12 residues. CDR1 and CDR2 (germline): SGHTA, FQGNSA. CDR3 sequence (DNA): TGTGCCAGCAGCTTAGAGATCTATGGCTACACCTTC. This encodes CASSLEIYGYTF.

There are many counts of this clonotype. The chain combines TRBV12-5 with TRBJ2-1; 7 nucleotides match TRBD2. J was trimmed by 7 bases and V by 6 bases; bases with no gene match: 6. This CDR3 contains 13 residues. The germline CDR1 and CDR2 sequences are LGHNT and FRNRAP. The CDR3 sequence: CASGRGSMNEQFF. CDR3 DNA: TGTGCTAGTGGGCGGGGGTCTATGAATGAGCAGTTCTTC.

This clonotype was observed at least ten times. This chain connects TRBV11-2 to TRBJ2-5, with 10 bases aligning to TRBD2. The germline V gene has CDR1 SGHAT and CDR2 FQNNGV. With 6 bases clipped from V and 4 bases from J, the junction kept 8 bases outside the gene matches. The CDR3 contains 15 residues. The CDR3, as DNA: TGTGCCAGCAGGGCTAGCGGGGGAGTCGGAGAGACCCAGTACTTC. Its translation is CASRASGGVGETQYF.

CDR3 region: CASSQDGTGNYEQYV. The CDR3, as DNA: TGCGCCAGCAGCCAGGACGGGACAGGTAACTACGAGCAGTACGTC. The chain carries TRBV4-1 and TRBJ2-7; 8 bases fit TRBD1. The CDR3 consists of 15 residues. V shed 3 bases and J 3 bases; nucleotides not matched to a gene: 7. Germline V gene data show CDR1 as MGHRA and CDR2 as YSYEKL.

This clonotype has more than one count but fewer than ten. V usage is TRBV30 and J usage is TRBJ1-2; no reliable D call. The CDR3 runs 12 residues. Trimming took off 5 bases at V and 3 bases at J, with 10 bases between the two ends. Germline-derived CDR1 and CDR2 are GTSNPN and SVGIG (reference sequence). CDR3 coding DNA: TGTGCCTGGGCCGGATGGGACTATGGCTACACCTTC. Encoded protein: CAWAGWDYGYTF.

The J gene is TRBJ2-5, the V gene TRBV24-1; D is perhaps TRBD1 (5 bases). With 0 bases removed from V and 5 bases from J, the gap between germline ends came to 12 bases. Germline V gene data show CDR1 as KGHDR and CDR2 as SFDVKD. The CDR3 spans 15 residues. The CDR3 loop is CATSDLGRGWETQYF. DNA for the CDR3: TGTGCCACCAGTGATTTGGGAAGGGGTTGGGAGACCCAGTACTTC.